This T cell receptor beta chain emerged from a study of blood T cell repertoires in COVID-19. Overall study context: The samples span acute and convalescent COVID-19 from the United States, Italy and Spain. PBMCs, B-cell-depleted T cells, or T cells were the source of the cDNA or gDNA that made up the material.

Original processing notes: Amplification from reference gene primers served as the basis for estimated nucleated cell counts. This table comes from immunoSEQ multiplex PCR, and its TCRdb copy is limited to in-frame clones, with some not included. V and J calls plus clone size are reproduced from that table; the DNA served to infer D and trimming. Found here are around 140,000 clones, roughly 84% of them singletons; the top ten hold approximately 18%. The V gene lost 4 bases and the J gene lost 11 bases, with 10 bases spanning the gap. From germline, CDR1 is SGHVS and CDR2 FNYEAQ. The CDR3 covers 11 residues.

The sequence was collected from a woman older than 75 with acute or convalescent COVID-19. The sequenced sample was peripheral blood. The rearrangement joins TRBV7-6 to TRBJ2-3, with D uncertain. The CDR3 bases are TGTGCCAGCAGCTGGGCCCTGGGGCAGTATTTT. Its translation: CASSWALGQYF.